This is a list of T cell receptor beta chains from one sample in a study of T cell responses to AZD1222 COVID-19 vaccine. Produced via immunoSEQ multiplex PCR; TCRdb's table is partial and in-frame only. The data show tens of thousands of clones, 89% seen once. Source: peripheral blood, taken 28 days after the second AZD1222 dose. The receptors were sampled from an adult who received the AZD1222 COVID-19 vaccine. Both conserved end residues are part of each CDR3. The order of the fields is V gene, CDR3 length, D gene, clone size, J gene, CDR3 protein, CDR3 DNA. D genes are given only for firm matches. Only some rows state a clone size, as once, few, many or a class for expanded clones.

TRBV24-1	16	.	.	TRBJ1-4	CATSDPFGQFNEKLFF	TGTGCCACCAGTGATCCCTTCGGACAGTTTAATGAAAAACTGTTTTTT
TRBV27	19	.	.	TRBJ1-5	CASSLVGRDGPYSNQPQHF	TGTGCCAGCAGTTTAGTAGGGCGCGATGGGCCTTATAGCAATCAGCCCCAGCATTTT
TRBV2	14	.	.	TRBJ1-6	CASGETRGNSPLHF	TGTGCCAGCGGAGAGACAAGGGGGAATTCACCCCTCCACTTT
TRBV6-5	15	.	.	TRBJ1-2	CASRLGGVVPYGYTF	TGTGCCAGCAGACTGGGGGGGGTAGTACCCTATGGCTACACCTTC
TRBV6-1	11	TRBD2	.	TRBJ2-4	CASSEVGGFVF	TGTGCCAGCAGTGAAGTGGGGGGGTTTGTTTTC
TRBV24-1	17	.	.	TRBJ2-1	CATSGVMGGGPYNEQFF	TGTGCCACCAGTGGTGTGATGGGAGGGGGTCCCTACAATGAGCAGTTCTTC
TRBV5-1	16	.	.	TRBJ2-5	CASSLAGEIRFETQYF	TGCGCCAGCAGCTTGGCAGGAGAGATCCGTTTCGAGACCCAGTACTTC
TRBV5-4	15	TRBD1	.	TRBJ2-7	CASSLGGTGLYEQYF	TGTGCCAGCAGCTTAGGAGGGACAGGGCTTTACGAGCAGTACTTC
TRBV19	14	TRBD1	.	TRBJ2-7	CASSIPGQGRGQYF	TGTGCCAGTAGTATTCCGGGACAGGGCCGGGGGCAGTACTTC
TRBV11-2	12	.	.	TRBJ2-5	CASSQGGETQYF	TGTGCCAGCAGCCAGGGGGGGGAGACCCAGTACTTC
TRBV24-1	13	TRBD1	.	TRBJ1-2	CATRAGQSGGYTF	TGTGCCACCAGGGCGGGACAGTCCGGTGGCTACACCTTC
TRBV5-5	13	.	.	TRBJ1-5	CASSEYSNQPQHF	TGTGCCAGCAGCGAGTATAGCAATCAGCCCCAGCATTTT
TRBV19	15	.	.	TRBJ1-4	CASSPRLDTGEKLFF	TGTGCCAGTAGTCCCCGTTTGGATACGGGCGAAAAACTGTTTTTT
TRBV28	15	TRBD1	.	TRBJ2-7	CASNPKDRVAYEQYF	TGTGCCAGCAACCCCAAGGACAGGGTTGCCTACGAGCAGTACTTC
TRBV9	13	.	.	TRBJ1-6	CASSVLTGSPLHF	TGTGCCAGCAGCGTACTAACGGGTTCACCCCTCCACTTT
TRBV4-3	14	.	few	TRBJ1-5	CASSQVLGNQPQHF	TGCGCCAGCAGCCAAGTGCTAGGGAATCAGCCCCAGCATTTT
TRBV6-5	12	.	.	TRBJ1-1	CASSYSRGQAFF	TGTGCCAGCAGTTACTCGAGAGGGCAGGCTTTCTTT
TRBV2	11	.	.	TRBJ2-1	CASSGSNEQFF	TGTGCCAGCAGTGGGTCGAATGAGCAGTTCTTC
TRBV24-1	15	TRBD2	.	TRBJ2-3	CATRASGYITDTQYF	TGTGCCACCAGGGCTAGCGGGTATATCACAGATACGCAGTATTTT
TRBV27	15	.	.	TRBJ1-6	CASYTGTRGNSPLHF	TGTGCCAGTTATACCGGGACGAGAGGGAATTCACCCCTCCACTTT